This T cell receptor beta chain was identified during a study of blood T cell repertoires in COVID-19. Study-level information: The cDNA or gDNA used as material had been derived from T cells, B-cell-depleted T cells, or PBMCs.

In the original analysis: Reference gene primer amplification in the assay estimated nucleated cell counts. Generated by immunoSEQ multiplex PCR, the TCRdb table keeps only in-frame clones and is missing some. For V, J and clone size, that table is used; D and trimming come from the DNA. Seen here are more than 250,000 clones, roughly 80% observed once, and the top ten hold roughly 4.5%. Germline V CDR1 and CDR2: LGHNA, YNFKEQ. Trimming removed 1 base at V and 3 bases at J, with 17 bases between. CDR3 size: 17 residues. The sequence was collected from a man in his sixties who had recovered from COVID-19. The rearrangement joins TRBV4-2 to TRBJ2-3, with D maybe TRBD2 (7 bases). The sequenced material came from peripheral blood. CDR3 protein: CASSQAWGAGVTDTQYF. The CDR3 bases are TGTGCCAGCAGCCAAGCTTGGGGGGCGGGGGTTACAGATACGCAGTATTTT.